This note documents a single T cell receptor (beta chain) sequence. In germline, CDR1 is SGHRS, CDR2 YFSETQ. V was pared by 0 bases and J by 0 bases, with 4 bases of the junction left unmatched. CDR3 size: 17 residues. The data derive from a study of technical replicates of blood from several donors. The assay was immunoSEQ multiplex PCR, and TCRdb's table has in-frame clones only and misses some. This sample has 65,000 to 80,000 clones, with 95% to 98% found just once. The chain links TRBV5-1 to TRBJ2-1; 9 bases are shared with TRBD2. The source of this sequence is a human donor in good health. Sequences were obtained from T cells isolated from PBMCs. The CDR3 DNA reads as TGCGCCAGCAGCTTGGCGACTAGCGGAGTCTCCTACAATGAGCAGTTCTTC. It specifies CASSLATSGVSYNEQFF.